The clone carrying this T cell receptor beta chain was seen only a few times. With no exceptions, donors were healthy Caucasians. This entry belongs to a study of identical twins. TCRdb ran MiXCR on the 5' RACE reads and lists one entry per CDR3 protein. The sample holds 1.5 million to 2 million distinct CDR3 sequences, less than 35% seen once. This CDR3 is 14 amino acids long. V was shortened by 3 bases and J by 3 bases, with 11 bases between the two germline ends. CDR1 is SNHLY, CDR2 FYNNEI, per germline. This chain joins TRBV2 and TRBJ1-2; tentatively, D is TRBD1 (6 bases). The source is a newborn girl in good health. The specimen was cord blood. CDR3 residues: CASSDPRTDYGYTF. CDR3 bases: TGTGCCAGCAGTGACCCCCGGACAGACTATGGCTACACCTTC.